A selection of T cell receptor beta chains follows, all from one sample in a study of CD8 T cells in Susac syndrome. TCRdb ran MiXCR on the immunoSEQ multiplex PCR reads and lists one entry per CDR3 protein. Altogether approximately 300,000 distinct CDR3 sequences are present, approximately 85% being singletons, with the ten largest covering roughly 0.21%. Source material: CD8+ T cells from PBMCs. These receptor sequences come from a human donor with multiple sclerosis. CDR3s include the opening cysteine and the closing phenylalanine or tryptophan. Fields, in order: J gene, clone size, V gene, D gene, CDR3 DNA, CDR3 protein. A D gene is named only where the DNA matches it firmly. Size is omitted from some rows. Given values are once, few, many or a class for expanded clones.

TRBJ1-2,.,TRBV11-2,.,TGTGCCAGCAGCTTACCGACGGGGGAACACTATGGCTACACCTTC,CASSLPTGEHYGYTF
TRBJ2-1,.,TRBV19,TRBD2,TGTGCCAGTAGTATAGCGGCGGGGGCCTACAATGAGCAGTTCTTC,CASSIAAGAYNEQFF
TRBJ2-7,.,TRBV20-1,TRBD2,TGCAGTGCTAGAGATCCGCTAGCGGGAGGGTTGAGCTCCTACGAGCAGTACTTC,CSARDPLAGGLSSYEQYF
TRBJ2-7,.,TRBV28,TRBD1,TGTGCCAGCCGTTCCCCTCAGGGACAGGTCTTCTACGAGCAGTACTTC,CASRSPQGQVFYEQYF
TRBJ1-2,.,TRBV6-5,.,TGTGCCAGCAGTTACTCGGCAGGGGCGGTTCGAGGCTACACCTTC,CASSYSAGAVRGYTF
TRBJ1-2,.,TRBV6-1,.,TGTGCCAGCAGGACTGATTGGGGCCAAGAGCCTTATAACTATGGCTACACCTTC,CASRTDWGQEPYNYGYTF
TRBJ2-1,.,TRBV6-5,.,TGTGCCAGCAACACCGGGCCCCTGGAGTTCTTC,CASNTGPLEFF
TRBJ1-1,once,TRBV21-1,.,TGTGCCAGCAGCAAAAGGGGAAACACTGAAGCTTTCTTT,CASSKRGNTEAFF
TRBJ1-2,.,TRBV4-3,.,TGCGCCAGCAGCCCCTACGGGGGGCAGATGACCTATGGCTACACCTTC,CASSPYGGQMTYGYTF
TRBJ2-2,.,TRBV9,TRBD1,TGTGCCAGCAGCGTGAATAGACAGGGGGAGGGCACCGGGGAGCTGTTTTTT,CASSVNRQGEGTGELFF
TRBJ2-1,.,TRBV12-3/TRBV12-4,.,TGTGCCAGCAGTGTACAGGGAGGTCCCTACAATGAGCAGTTCTTC,CASSVQGGPYNEQFF
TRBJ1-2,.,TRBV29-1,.,TGCAGCGTCGCCGACGGGCAATTCTATGGCTACACCTTC,CSVADGQFYGYTF
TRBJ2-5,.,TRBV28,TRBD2,TGTGCCAGCAGCCCCGGACTAGCGGGGTATCAAGAGACCCAGTACTTC,CASSPGLAGYQETQYF
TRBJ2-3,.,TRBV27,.,TGTGCCAGCAGTTCCGGGCTGAGGGCAGATACGCAGTATTTT,CASSSGLRADTQYF
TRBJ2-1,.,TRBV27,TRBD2,TGTGCCAGCAAACAAGCGGGAGGATTCTATGAGCAGTTCTTC,CASKQAGGFYEQFF
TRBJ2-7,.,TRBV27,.,TGTGCCAGCAGCTCGACAGGTAACGGGGACGAGCAGTACTTC,CASSSTGNGDEQYF
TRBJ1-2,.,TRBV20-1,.,TGCAGTGCTAGAGATCACTTGGGGGGGAAGTTGAATGGCTACACCTTC,CSARDHLGGKLNGYTF
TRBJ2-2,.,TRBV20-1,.,TGCAGTGCTCGGAGAGACCGGGTTCGCCACTACGGGGAGCTGTTTTTT,CSARRDRVRHYGELFF
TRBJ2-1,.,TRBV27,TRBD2,TGTGCCAGCCACACCAGGACTAGCGCTTACAATGAGCAGTTCTTC,CASHTRTSAYNEQFF
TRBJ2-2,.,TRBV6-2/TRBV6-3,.,TGTGCCAGCAGTTACGACGAACAGAGCTTGAACACCGGGGAGCTGTTTTTT,CASSYDEQSLNTGELFF
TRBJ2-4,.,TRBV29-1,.,TGCAGCGCCCTGAGTGTAGCCAAAAACATTCAGTACTTC,CSALSVAKNIQYF
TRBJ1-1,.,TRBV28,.,TGTGCCAGCAGTTTATGGTCTGAAGCTTTCTTT,CASSLWSEAFF
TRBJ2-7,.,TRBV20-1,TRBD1,TGCAGTGCTCGTGACAGGGGGTCCTTCTACGAGCAGTACTTC,CSARDRGSFYEQYF
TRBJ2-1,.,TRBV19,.,TGTGCCAGTAGTAAAGTAGGGGGGGGCCAGGAGCAGTTCTTC,CASSKVGGGQEQFF